A single sample gave rise to the 16 T cell receptor beta chains below, sequenced in a study of blood T cell repertoires in COVID-19. Generated by immunoSEQ multiplex PCR, the TCRdb table keeps only in-frame clones and is missing some. The sample consists of approximately 73,000 clones, roughly 86% of them appearing once. Sequencing was done on a sample of peripheral blood. The receptors originated from a woman aged 60-75 years with acute or convalescent COVID-19.

J is TRBJ2-3 and V is TRBV7-3; 12 bases match TRBD2. This CDR3 is 18 amino acids long. Losses at the gene ends were 1 base for V and 3 bases for J; bases not matched to a gene: 8. Germline CDR1 SGHTA, CDR2 FQGTGA. CDR3 in DNA: TGTGCCAGCAGCTTAATGCCTAGCGGGGGGGCCGGGACAGATACGCAGTATTTT. This sequence encodes CASSLMPSGGAGTDTQYF.

The rearrangement uses TRBV19 and TRBJ2-7; 8 bases align to TRBD2. Germline V gene data show CDR1 as LNHDA and CDR2 as SQIVND (reference sequence). V lost 3 bases, J lost 4 bases, and 11 bases stayed unmatched. The CDR3 runs 16 residues. In DNA, the CDR3 is TGTGCCAGTAGTATCGGGCAACCGGGGGGGCTATACGAGCAGTACTTC. Translation: CASSIGQPGGLYEQYF.

This chain uses TRBV4-3 with TRBJ1-1; 9 bases agree with TRBD1. The germline gives CDR1 LGHNA, CDR2 YSLEER. The CDR3 runs 14 residues. Germline trimming cut 4 bases from V and 1 base from J; bases unmatched to any gene: 1. CDR3 sequence: CASSPGQGNTEAFF. CDR3 in DNA: TGCGCCAGCAGCCCGGGACAGGGGAACACTGAAGCTTTCTTT.

This clone was observed a few times. The V call is TRBV28, the J call TRBJ1-5; 10 bases are shared with TRBD1. The germline V gene has CDR1 MDHEN and CDR2 SYDVKM. The CDR3 has 15 amino acids. V was clipped by 8 bases and J by 6 bases; unmatched bases: 10. The CDR3 region is CASGRDRGLGQPQHF. CDR3 nucleotides: TGTGCCAGCGGACGGGACAGGGGACTCGGTCAGCCCCAGCATTTT.

Only one count was recorded for this clone. The chain links TRBV7-3 to TRBJ2-1, with D possibly matching TRBD2 (7 bases). Germline V lookup: CDR1 SGHTA, CDR2 FQGTGA. V shed 5 bases and J shed 6 bases, with 23 bases lying between them. This CDR3 spans 17 amino acids. CDR3 sequence (DNA): TGTGCCAGCAGCCGTAAGGGGGGGGCCAGAATCTCCAATGAGCAGTTCTTC. It translates to CASSRKGGARISNEQFF.

This clone was picked up one time. The chain employs TRBV9 and TRBJ2-1; D may be TRBD2 (5 bases). Trimming took off 0 bases at V and 6 bases at J, with 10 bases between the two ends. This CDR3 comprises 14 residues. CDR1 is SGDLS, CDR2 YYNGEE, per germline. CDR3 loop: CASSVGLAPNEQFF. CDR3 nucleotide sequence: TGTGCCAGCAGCGTAGGCCTAGCACCCAATGAGCAGTTCTTC.

The gene calls are TRBV7-6 and TRBJ2-3, with 7 bases identical to TRBD2. V shed 8 bases, J shed 4 bases, and the junction held 12 bases outside the gene matches. CDR3 length: 15 residues. The germline V gene has CDR1 SGHVS and CDR2 FNYEAQ. CDR3 amino acids: CASGRLAVGADTQYF. CDR3 bases: TGTGCCAGCGGCAGGCTAGCGGTGGGGGCAGATACGCAGTATTTT.

V usage is TRBV7-9 and J usage is TRBJ2-1, with 8 bases aligning to TRBD1. This CDR3 spans 18 amino acids. V shed 4 bases and J 5 bases; nucleotides not matched to a gene: 16. In germline, CDR1 is SEHNR, CDR2 FQNEAQ (reference sequence). The CDR3 bases are TGTGCCAGCAGCTCTCAACCCCCCGACAGGGGTCAACACAATGAGCAGTTCTTC. Its protein is CASSSQPPDRGQHNEQFF.

In DNA form, the CDR3 reads TGTGCCAGCAGCTCCGTCCCGGTTTACGAGCAGTACTTC. Its protein product is CASSSVPVYEQYF. The rearrangement links TRBV5-6 to TRBJ2-7; D ambiguous. This CDR3 has 13 residues. Germline V lookup: CDR1 SGHDT, CDR2 YYEEEE. The V and J ends lost 3 bases and 4 bases respectively, with 11 bases between them.

This clone was counted a single time. The DNA of the CDR3 is TGTGCCAGCAGTGAAGAGTGGACTTATAATTCACCCCTCCACTTT. Translating gives CASSEEWTYNSPLHF. The rearrangement uses TRBV2 and TRBJ1-6; D gene ambiguous. V lost 1 base to trimming and J lost 4 bases, with 8 bases between them. Germline CDR1 SNHLY, CDR2 FYNNEI. CDR3 length: 15 amino acids.

CDR3 bases: TGCAGTGTAGCGGGGGTTGATGGCTACACCTTC. This translates into CSVAGVDGYTF. The chain recombines TRBV20-1 with TRBJ1-2, with D perhaps matching TRBD1 (5 bases). The CDR3 is made up of 11 amino acids. Trimming removed 7 bases at V and 6 bases at J, with 12 bases between. Germline V lookup: CDR1 DFQATT, CDR2 SNEGSKA (reference sequence).

The gene calls are TRBV7-9 and TRBJ2-3; 8 bases agree with TRBD2. V dropped 2 bases and J dropped 0; count of bases not matched to a gene: 4. CDR1 SEHNR and CDR2 FQNEAQ come from the germline V gene (reference sequence). The CDR3 covers 16 residues. Written as DNA, the CDR3 is TGTGCCAGCAGCTTATTACGCGGGGGGAGCACAGATACGCAGTATTTT. This codes for CASSLLRGGSTDTQYF.

The chain is built from TRBV28 and TRBJ1-5, with 11 nucleotides matching TRBD1. Germline CDR1 is MDHEN and CDR2 is SYDVKM. V lost 8 bases to trimming and J lost 5 bases; unmatched junction nucleotides: 8. The CDR3 runs 15 residues. CDR3 nucleotides: TGTGCCAGCTGGAGTCCGGGACAGGGGGATCAGCCCCAGCATTTT. It is translated as CASWSPGQGDQPQHF.

Here the CDR3 reads CASSYSSEAFF. The CDR3 nucleotides are TGTGCCAGCAGTTACTCCTCTGAAGCTTTCTTT. V and J are TRBV6-5 and TRBJ1-1; D unclear. CDR1 and CDR2 from the germline V gene are MNHEY and SVGAGI. Trimming took off 0 bases at V and 6 bases at J, with 2 bases between the two ends. The CDR3 runs 11 residues.

The gene calls are TRBV7-2 and TRBJ2-3; 11 positions match TRBD1. Trimming at V came to 1 base and at J to 3 bases, leaving 6 bases not matched to a gene. CDR3 size: 17 residues. Germline V gene sequence: CDR1 SGHTA, CDR2 FQGNSA. CDR3 in DNA: TGTGCCAGCAGCTTAGTGGCTGGGACAGGGGGAACAGATACGCAGTATTTT. It codes for CASSLVAGTGGTDTQYF. Full variable domain (outside the CDR3, taken from reference TRBV7-2 and TRBJ2-3): GAGVSQSPSNKVTEKGKDVELRCDPISGHTALYWYRQSLGQGLEFLIYFQGNSAPDKSGLPSDRFSAERTGGSVSTLTIQRTQQEDSAVYLCASSLVAGTGGTDTQYFGPGTRLTVL.

V usage is TRBV27 and J usage is TRBJ2-2; 7 nucleotides agree with TRBD2. Germline values: CDR1 MNHEY, CDR2 SMNVEV (reference sequence). The V and J ends lost 6 bases and 4 bases, in that order; junction bases with no gene match: 14. The CDR3 is 17 residues long. The CDR3 DNA follows: TGTGCCAGCAGCCCACGGAGGAGTAGCGGGCCCACCGGGGAGCTGTTTTTT. Amino acids: CASSPRRSSGPTGELFF.